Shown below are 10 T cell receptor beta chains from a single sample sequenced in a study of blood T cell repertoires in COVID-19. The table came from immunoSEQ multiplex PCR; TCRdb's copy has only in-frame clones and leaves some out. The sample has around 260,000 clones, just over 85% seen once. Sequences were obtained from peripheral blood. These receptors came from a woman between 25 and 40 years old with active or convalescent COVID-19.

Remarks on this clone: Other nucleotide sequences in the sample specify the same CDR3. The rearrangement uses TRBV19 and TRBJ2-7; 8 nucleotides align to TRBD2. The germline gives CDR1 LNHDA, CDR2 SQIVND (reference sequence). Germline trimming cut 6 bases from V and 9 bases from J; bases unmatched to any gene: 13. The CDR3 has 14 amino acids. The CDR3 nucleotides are TGTGCCAGTAGCCCAAGGACGGATGCGGGGGGGCAGTACTTC. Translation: CASSPRTDAGGQYF.

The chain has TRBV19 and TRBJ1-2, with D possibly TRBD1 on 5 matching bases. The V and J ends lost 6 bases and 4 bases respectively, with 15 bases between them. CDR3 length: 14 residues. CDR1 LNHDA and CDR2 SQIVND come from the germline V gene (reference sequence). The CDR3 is CASSILGGAYGYTF. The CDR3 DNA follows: TGTGCCAGTAGCATTTTGGGAGGGGCCTATGGCTACACCTTC.

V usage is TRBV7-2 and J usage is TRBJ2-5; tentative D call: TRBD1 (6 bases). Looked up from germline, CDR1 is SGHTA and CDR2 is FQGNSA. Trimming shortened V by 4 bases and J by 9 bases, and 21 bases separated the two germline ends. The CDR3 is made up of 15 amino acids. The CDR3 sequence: CASSSQGPTGRAQYF. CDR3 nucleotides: TGTGCCAGCAGCTCCCAGGGGCCCACAGGGCGGGCCCAGTACTTC. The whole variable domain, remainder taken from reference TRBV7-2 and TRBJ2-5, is GAGVSQSPSNKVTEKGKDVELRCDPISGHTALYWYRQSLGQGLEFLIYFQGNSAPDKSGLPSDRFSAERTGGSVSTLTIQRTQQEDSAVYLCASSSQGPTGRAQYFGPGTRLLVL.

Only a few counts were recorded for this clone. For the CDR3, the DNA is TGTGCCAGCAGCGACAGGGGCCCGAATCAGCCCCAGCATTTT. It specifies CASSDRGPNQPQHF. J is TRBJ1-5 and V is TRBV7-2; 8 nucleotides agree with TRBD1. V shed 5 bases, J shed 4 bases, and the junction held 4 bases outside the gene matches. This CDR3 is built from 14 residues. Germline CDR1 is SGHTA and CDR2 is FQGNSA. The full variable domain, with the rest looked up from reference TRBV7-2 and TRBJ1-5, is GAGVSQSPSNKVTEKGKDVELRCDPISGHTALYWYRQSLGQGLEFLIYFQGNSAPDKSGLPSDRFSAERTGGSVSTLTIQRTQQEDSAVYLCASSDRGPNQPQHFGDGTRLSIL.

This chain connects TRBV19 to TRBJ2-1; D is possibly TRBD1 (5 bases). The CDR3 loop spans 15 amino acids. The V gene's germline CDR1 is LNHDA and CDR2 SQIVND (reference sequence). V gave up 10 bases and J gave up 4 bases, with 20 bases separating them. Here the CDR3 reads CATSPVGRAYNEQFF. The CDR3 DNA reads TGTGCCACATCCCCCGTTGGCAGGGCTTACAATGAGCAGTTCTTC.

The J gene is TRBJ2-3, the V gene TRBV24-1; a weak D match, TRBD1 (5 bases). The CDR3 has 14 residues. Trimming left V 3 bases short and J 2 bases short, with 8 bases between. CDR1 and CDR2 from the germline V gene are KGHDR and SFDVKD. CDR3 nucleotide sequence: TGTGCCACCAGTGATGTCAGGGCCACAGATACGCAGTATTTT. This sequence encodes CATSDVRATDTQYF.

The CDR3 sequence is CASSTGSPQHF. CDR3 DNA sequence: TGTGCCAGCAGTACGGGATCGCCCCAGCATTTT. V gene TRBV6-2 or TRBV6-3 combines with J gene TRBJ1-5; D call uncertain. This CDR3 contains 11 residues. Deletions cut 5 bases from V and 9 bases from J, with 8 bases between. Germline CDR1 is MNHEY and CDR2 is SVGEGT.

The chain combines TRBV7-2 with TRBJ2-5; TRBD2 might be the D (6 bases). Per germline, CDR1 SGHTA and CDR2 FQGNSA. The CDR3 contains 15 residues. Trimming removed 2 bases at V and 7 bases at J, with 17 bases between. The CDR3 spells CASSLLGGAVGTQYF. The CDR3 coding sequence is TGTGCCAGCAGCTTACTGGGCGGGGCTGTAGGGACCCAGTACTTC.

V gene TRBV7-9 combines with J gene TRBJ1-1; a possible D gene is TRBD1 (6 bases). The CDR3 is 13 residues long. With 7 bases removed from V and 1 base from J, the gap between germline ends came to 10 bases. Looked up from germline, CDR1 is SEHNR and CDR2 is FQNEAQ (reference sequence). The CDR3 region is CASNPTGNTEAFF. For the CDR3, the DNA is TGTGCCAGCAACCCGACAGGGAACACTGAAGCTTTCTTT.

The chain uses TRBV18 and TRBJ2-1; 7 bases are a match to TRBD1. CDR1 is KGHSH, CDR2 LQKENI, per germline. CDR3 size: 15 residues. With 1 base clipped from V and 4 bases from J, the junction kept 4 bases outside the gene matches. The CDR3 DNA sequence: TGTGCCAGCTCACCACAGGGGACAGTTTACAATGAGCAGTTCTTC. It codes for CASSPQGTVYNEQFF. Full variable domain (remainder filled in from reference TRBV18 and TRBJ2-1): NAGVMQNPRHLVRRRGQEARLRCSPMKGHSHVYWYRQLPEEGLKFMVYLQKENIIDESGMPKERFSAEFPKEGPSILRIQQVVRGDSAAYFCASSPQGTVYNEQFFGPGTRLTVL.